This is a list of T cell receptor beta chains from one sample in a study of human T cells and chemical hapten exposure. TCRdb analysed the RACE reads with MiXCR anew, one entry per CDR3 protein. The sample consists of 300,000 to 450,000 distinct CDR3 sequences, approximately 5.1% of them appearing once. The source was whole blood, collected in connection with sensitization to the hapten diphenylcyclopropenone (DPC). The receptors shown here come from a woman aged 45-60 years with alopecia areata. Some clones in this sample may be carry-over from other donors' samples. CDR3s include the opening cysteine and the closing phenylalanine or tryptophan. The D gene is left open where the match is weak. Size values are once, few and many counts, or a class for expanded clones, and some rows have none.

cdr3_aa: CASSFQAYYEQYF
cdr3_nt: TGTGCCAGCAGTTTCCAGGCCTACTACGAGCAGTACTTC
d_call: -
clone_size: -
j_call: TRBJ2-7
v_call: TRBV27

cdr3_aa: CASSTGRENTGELFF
cdr3_nt: TGCGCCAGCAGCACGGGACGGGAGAACACCGGGGAGCTGTTTTTT
d_call: -
clone_size: -
j_call: TRBJ2-2
v_call: TRBV5-1

cdr3_aa: CASSSLIAGVEGANVLTF
cdr3_nt: TGTGCCAGCAGTTCCTTGATAGCGGGAGTGGAAGGGGCCAACGTCCTGACTTTC
d_call: TRBD2
clone_size: -
j_call: TRBJ2-6
v_call: TRBV6-6

cdr3_aa: CASSRRGQGGDTQYF
cdr3_nt: TGTGCCAGCAGCCGAAGGGGGCAGGGCGGGGATACGCAGTATTTT
d_call: TRBD1
clone_size: few
j_call: TRBJ2-3
v_call: TRBV11-3

cdr3_aa: CSVAQNSNQPQHF
cdr3_nt: TGCAGCGTTGCCCAGAATAGCAATCAGCCCCAGCATTTT
d_call: -
clone_size: -
j_call: TRBJ1-5
v_call: TRBV29-1

cdr3_aa: CASSLGGGWEKLFF
cdr3_nt: TGTGCCAGCTCCCTGGGGGGGGGTTGGGAAAAACTGTTTTTT
d_call: -
clone_size: many
j_call: TRBJ1-4
v_call: TRBV12-3/TRBV12-4

cdr3_aa: CASSLLGAMNTEAFF
cdr3_nt: TGTGCCAGCAGCCTTTTGGGGGCCATGAACACTGAAGCTTTCTTT
d_call: -
clone_size: many
j_call: TRBJ1-1
v_call: TRBV7-2

cdr3_aa: CASSPEGGSYGYTF
cdr3_nt: TGCGCCAGCAGCCCCGAGGGGGGGAGCTATGGCTACACCTTC
d_call: -
clone_size: many
j_call: TRBJ1-2
v_call: TRBV5-1

cdr3_aa: CASSFQNRETPPLHF
cdr3_nt: TGTGCCAGCAGTTTTCAAAACAGGGAAACACCACCCCTCCACTTT
d_call: -
clone_size: few
j_call: TRBJ1-6
v_call: TRBV28

cdr3_aa: CASRGDEQFF
cdr3_nt: TGTGCCAGCAGGGGTGATGAACAGTTCTTC
d_call: -
clone_size: many
j_call: TRBJ2-1
v_call: TRBV12-3/TRBV12-4

cdr3_aa: CASSSGGAETQYF
cdr3_nt: TGTGCCAGCAGCTCCGGAGGGGCGGAGACCCAGTACTTC
d_call: -
clone_size: few
j_call: TRBJ2-5
v_call: TRBV7-9

cdr3_aa: CASSLQGGFSGNTIYF
cdr3_nt: TGCGCCAGCAGCTTGCAAGGAGGGTTCTCTGGAAACACCATATATTTT
d_call: -
clone_size: few
j_call: TRBJ1-3
v_call: TRBV5-1

cdr3_aa: CASSLEGGGRGSDEQFF
cdr3_nt: TGTGCCAGCAGCTTAGAGGGTGGCGGCAGGGGGAGTGATGAGCAGTTCTTC
d_call: TRBD1
clone_size: few
j_call: TRBJ2-1
v_call: TRBV7-6

cdr3_aa: CVSGTGYEQYF
cdr3_nt: TGTGTGTCCGGGACAGGGTACGAGCAGTACTTC
d_call: TRBD1
clone_size: many
j_call: TRBJ2-7
v_call: TRBV28

cdr3_aa: CASSYSTGNEQYF
cdr3_nt: TGTGCCAGCAGTTACTCGACGGGGAATGAGCAGTACTTC
d_call: -
clone_size: few
j_call: TRBJ2-7
v_call: TRBV6-5

cdr3_aa: CASRSVVNQPQHF
cdr3_nt: TGTGCCAGCAGGTCCGTGGTCAATCAGCCCCAGCATTTT
d_call: -
clone_size: -
j_call: TRBJ1-5
v_call: TRBV6-2/TRBV6-3

cdr3_aa: CSAIAGGPNEQYF
cdr3_nt: TGCAGTGCTATAGCGGGAGGGCCAAATGAGCAGTACTTC
d_call: TRBD2
clone_size: many
j_call: TRBJ2-7
v_call: TRBV20-1

cdr3_aa: CASYYGDSSTDTQYF
cdr3_nt: TGTGCCAGCTATTACGGGGACTCATCCACAGATACGCAGTATTTT
d_call: -
clone_size: many
j_call: TRBJ2-3
v_call: TRBV12-3/TRBV12-4

cdr3_aa: CASSLSKRGGNYGYTF
cdr3_nt: TGTGCCAGCAGTTTATCAAAGCGGGGAGGGAACTATGGCTACACCTTC
d_call: -
clone_size: many
j_call: TRBJ1-2
v_call: TRBV27

cdr3_aa: CASGGTGSLGAISPQHF
cdr3_nt: TGTGCCAGCGGAGGGACAGGGAGTTTAGGGGCAATCAGCCCCCAGCATTTT
d_call: TRBD1
clone_size: many
j_call: TRBJ1-5
v_call: TRBV6-1

cdr3_aa: CASSQDRLSGANVLTF
cdr3_nt: TGTGCCAGCAGCCAAGATAGGCTTTCTGGGGCCAACGTCCTGACTTTC
d_call: -
clone_size: many
j_call: TRBJ2-6
v_call: TRBV3-1

cdr3_aa: CASSLPPSGTQYF
cdr3_nt: TGTGCCAGCAGCTTACCACCCAGCGGTACGCAGTATTTT
d_call: -
clone_size: many
j_call: TRBJ2-3
v_call: TRBV7-3

cdr3_aa: CASSLEPGDYTEAFF
cdr3_nt: TGTGCCAGCAGCTTAGAGCCAGGGGACTACACTGAAGCTTTCTTT
d_call: -
clone_size: -
j_call: TRBJ1-1
v_call: TRBV7-8

cdr3_aa: CASSWRGGNDQPQHF
cdr3_nt: TGTGCCAGCAGCTGGAGAGGAGGGAATGATCAGCCCCAGCATTTT
d_call: -
clone_size: few
j_call: TRBJ1-5
v_call: TRBV7-9

cdr3_aa: CSARRLAGGFTDTQYF
cdr3_nt: TGCAGTGCTAGAAGGCTAGCGGGGGGCTTCACAGATACGCAGTATTTT
d_call: TRBD2
clone_size: many
j_call: TRBJ2-3
v_call: TRBV20-1

cdr3_aa: CAIRPGLADTDTQYF
cdr3_nt: TGTGCCATCAGGCCGGGACTAGCGGACACAGATACGCAGTATTTT
d_call: TRBD2
clone_size: many
j_call: TRBJ2-3
v_call: TRBV10-3

cdr3_aa: CASSSQQGNTEAFF
cdr3_nt: TGTGCCAGCAGCTCACAACAGGGGAACACTGAAGCTTTCTTT
d_call: -
clone_size: many
j_call: TRBJ1-1
v_call: TRBV7-2

cdr3_aa: CASSLAGDTGTEAFF
cdr3_nt: TGCGCCAGCAGTCTAGCAGGGGATACGGGCACTGAAGCTTTCTTT
d_call: -
clone_size: many
j_call: TRBJ1-1
v_call: TRBV5-1

cdr3_aa: CASRKVDYGYTF
cdr3_nt: TGTGCCAGCAGAAAGGTTGACTATGGCTACACCTTC
d_call: -
clone_size: many
j_call: TRBJ1-2
v_call: TRBV6-1

cdr3_aa: CASSLGAIYNEQFF
cdr3_nt: TGTGCCAGCTCCTTGGGGGCCATTTACAATGAGCAGTTCTTC
d_call: -
clone_size: -
j_call: TRBJ2-1
v_call: TRBV18

cdr3_aa: CASSPTRDNYEQYF
cdr3_nt: TGTGCCAGCAGCCCAACCCGGGACAACTACGAGCAGTACTTC
d_call: -
clone_size: -
j_call: TRBJ2-7
v_call: TRBV14

cdr3_aa: CASSTPKAYNEQFF
cdr3_nt: TGTGCCAGCTCTACCCCGAAGGCGTACAATGAGCAGTTCTTC
d_call: -
clone_size: -
j_call: TRBJ2-1
v_call: TRBV27

cdr3_aa: CASSFVGGRTDTQYF
cdr3_nt: TGTGCCAGCAGTTTCGTCGGGGGTCGGACAGATACGCAGTATTTT
d_call: -
clone_size: many
j_call: TRBJ2-3
v_call: TRBV28

cdr3_aa: CASSQNPGASGGYTF
cdr3_nt: TGTGCCAGCAGCCAAAATCCGGGGGCGTCTGGTGGCTACACCTTC
d_call: -
clone_size: many
j_call: TRBJ1-2
v_call: TRBV3-1

cdr3_aa: CASSGRRRQGPTSSGANVLTF
cdr3_nt: TGTGCCAGCAGCGGCCGTCGTCGACAGGGGCCTACATCGTCTGGGGCCAACGTCCTGACTTTC
d_call: TRBD1
clone_size: many
j_call: TRBJ2-6
v_call: TRBV2

cdr3_aa: CAIGTGDNTEAFF
cdr3_nt: TGTGCCATCGGGACAGGGGACAACACTGAAGCTTTCTTT
d_call: TRBD1
clone_size: many
j_call: TRBJ1-1
v_call: TRBV10-3

cdr3_aa: CASSYSWAQGTEAFF
cdr3_nt: TGTGCCAGCAGTTACTCCTGGGCCCAGGGGACTGAAGCTTTCTTT
d_call: -
clone_size: -
j_call: TRBJ1-1
v_call: TRBV6-5

cdr3_aa: CASVSPRTSGEDEQFF
cdr3_nt: TGTGCCAGCGTATCCCCCCGGACTAGCGGGGAGGATGAGCAGTTCTTC
d_call: TRBD2
clone_size: many
j_call: TRBJ2-1
v_call: TRBV6-2/TRBV6-3

cdr3_aa: CASSLAGEHEQYF
cdr3_nt: TGTGCCAGCAGCTTAGCGGGAGAACACGAGCAGTACTTC
d_call: -
clone_size: few
j_call: TRBJ2-7
v_call: TRBV7-9

cdr3_aa: CASSRTGFPDTQYF
cdr3_nt: TGTGCCAGCAGCCGCACAGGGTTCCCAGATACGCAGTATTTT
d_call: -
clone_size: many
j_call: TRBJ2-3
v_call: TRBV7-2

cdr3_aa: CASSSGRDTQYF
cdr3_nt: TGTGCCAGCAGCTCCGGACGGGATACGCAGTATTTT
d_call: -
clone_size: many
j_call: TRBJ2-3
v_call: TRBV13

cdr3_aa: CAISEGLTVEAFF
cdr3_nt: TGTGCCATCAGTGAGGGTCTGACAGTTGAAGCTTTCTTT
d_call: -
clone_size: -
j_call: TRBJ1-1
v_call: TRBV10-3

cdr3_aa: CSVLGYEQYF
cdr3_nt: TGCAGCGTTCTAGGGTACGAGCAGTACTTC
d_call: -
clone_size: -
j_call: TRBJ2-7
v_call: TRBV29-1

cdr3_aa: CASSGQDSSWQETQYF
cdr3_nt: TGTGCCAGCAGCGGACAAGACAGTAGCTGGCAAGAGACCCAGTACTTC
d_call: -
clone_size: many
j_call: TRBJ2-5
v_call: TRBV9

cdr3_aa: CASSLRTSGARGQFF
cdr3_nt: TGTGCCAGCAGCTTACGTACTAGCGGGGCCAGGGGGCAGTTCTTC
d_call: TRBD2
clone_size: many
j_call: TRBJ2-1
v_call: TRBV7-2

cdr3_aa: CSASQGLSGNTIYF
cdr3_nt: TGCAGTGCTAGCCAGGGGCTCTCTGGAAACACCATATATTTT
d_call: -
clone_size: few
j_call: TRBJ1-3
v_call: TRBV20-1

cdr3_aa: CSARATGGMVETQYF
cdr3_nt: TGCAGTGCTAGGGCGACAGGGGGTATGGTGGAGACCCAGTACTTC
d_call: TRBD1
clone_size: many
j_call: TRBJ2-5
v_call: TRBV20-1

cdr3_aa: CASSLYAPDTQYF
cdr3_nt: TGTGCCAGCAGCTTGTATGCGCCAGATACGCAGTATTTT
d_call: -
clone_size: few
j_call: TRBJ2-3
v_call: TRBV5-4

cdr3_aa: CASSESTLAGGFADTQYF
cdr3_nt: TGCGCCAGCAGTGAGTCGACTCTGGCGGGAGGGTTCGCAGATACGCAGTATTTT
d_call: TRBD2
clone_size: many
j_call: TRBJ2-3
v_call: TRBV10-2